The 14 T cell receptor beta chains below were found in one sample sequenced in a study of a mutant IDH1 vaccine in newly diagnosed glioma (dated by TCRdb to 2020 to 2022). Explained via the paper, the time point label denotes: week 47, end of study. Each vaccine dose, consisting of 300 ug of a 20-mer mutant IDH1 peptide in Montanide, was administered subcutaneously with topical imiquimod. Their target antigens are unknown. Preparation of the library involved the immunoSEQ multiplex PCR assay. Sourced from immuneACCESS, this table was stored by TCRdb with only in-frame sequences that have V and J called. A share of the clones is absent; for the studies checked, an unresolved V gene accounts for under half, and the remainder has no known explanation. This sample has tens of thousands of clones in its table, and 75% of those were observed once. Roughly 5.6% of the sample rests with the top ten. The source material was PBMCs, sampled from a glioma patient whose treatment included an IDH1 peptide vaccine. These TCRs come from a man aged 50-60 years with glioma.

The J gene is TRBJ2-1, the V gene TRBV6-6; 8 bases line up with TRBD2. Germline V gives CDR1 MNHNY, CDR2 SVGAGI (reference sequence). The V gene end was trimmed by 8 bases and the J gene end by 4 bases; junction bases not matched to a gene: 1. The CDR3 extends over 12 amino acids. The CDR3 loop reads CASQRGYNEQFF. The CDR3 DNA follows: TGTGCCAGCCAGCGGGGGTACAATGAGCAGTTCTTC.

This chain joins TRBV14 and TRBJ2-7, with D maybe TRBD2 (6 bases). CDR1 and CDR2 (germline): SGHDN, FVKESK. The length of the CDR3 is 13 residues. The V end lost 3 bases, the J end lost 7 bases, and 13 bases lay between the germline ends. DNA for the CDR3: TGTGCCAGCAGCCAGGGGAGGCTGGGGGAGCAGTACTTC. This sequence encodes CASSQGRLGEQYF.

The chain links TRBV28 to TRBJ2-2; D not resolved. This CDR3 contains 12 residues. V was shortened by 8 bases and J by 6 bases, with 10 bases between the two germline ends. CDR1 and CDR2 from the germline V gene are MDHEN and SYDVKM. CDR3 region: CASVNPAGELFF. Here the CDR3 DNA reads TGTGCCAGCGTTAATCCCGCCGGGGAGCTGTTTTTT.

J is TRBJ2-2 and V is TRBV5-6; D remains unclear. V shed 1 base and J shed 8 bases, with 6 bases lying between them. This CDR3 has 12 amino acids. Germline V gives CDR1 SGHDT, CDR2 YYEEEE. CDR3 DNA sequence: TGTGCCAGCAGCTTGCTTCCGGGGGAGCTGTTTTTT. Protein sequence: CASSLLPGELFF. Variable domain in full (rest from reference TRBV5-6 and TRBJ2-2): DAGVTQSPTHLIKTRGQQVTLRCSPKSGHDTVSWYQQALGQGPQFIFQYYEEEERQRGNFPDRFSGHQFPNYSSELNVNALLLGDSALYLCASSLLPGELFFGEGSRLTVL.

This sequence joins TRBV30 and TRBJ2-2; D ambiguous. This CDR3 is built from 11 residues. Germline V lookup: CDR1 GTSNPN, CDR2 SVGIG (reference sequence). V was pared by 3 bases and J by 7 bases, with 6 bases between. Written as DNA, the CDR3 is TGTGCCTGGAGAAATTTCGGGGAGCTGTTTTTT. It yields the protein CAWRNFGELFF.

The CDR3 region is CASSQDISRGGPETQYF. DNA of the CDR3: TGCGCCAGCAGCCAAGACATATCCCGGGGGGGCCCCGAGACCCAGTACTTC. The V gene is TRBV4-3, the J gene TRBJ2-5; 8 bases are a match to TRBD2. V shed 0 bases, J shed 5 bases, and the junction held 11 bases outside the gene matches. CDR1 is LGHNA and CDR2 is YSLEER in the germline V gene. The CDR3 runs to 17 residues.

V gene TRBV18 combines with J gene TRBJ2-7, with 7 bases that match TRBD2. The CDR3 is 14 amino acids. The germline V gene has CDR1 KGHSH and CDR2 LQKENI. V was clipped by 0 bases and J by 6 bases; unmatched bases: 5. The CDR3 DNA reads TGTGCCAGCTCACCACCTCCTTCGGGAGGCGAGCAGTACTTC. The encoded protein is CASSPPPSGGEQYF.

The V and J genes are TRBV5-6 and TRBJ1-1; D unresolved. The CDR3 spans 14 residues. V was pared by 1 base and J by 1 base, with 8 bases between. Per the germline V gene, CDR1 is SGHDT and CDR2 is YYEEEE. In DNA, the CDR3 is TGTGCCAGCAGCTTGAGTATTGAGAACACTGAAGCTTTCTTT. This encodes CASSLSIENTEAFF.

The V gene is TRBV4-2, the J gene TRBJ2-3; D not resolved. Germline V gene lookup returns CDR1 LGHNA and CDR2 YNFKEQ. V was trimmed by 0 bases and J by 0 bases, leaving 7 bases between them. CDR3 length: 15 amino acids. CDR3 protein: CASSQEALSTDTQYF. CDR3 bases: TGTGCCAGCAGCCAAGAAGCATTGAGCACAGATACGCAGTATTTT.

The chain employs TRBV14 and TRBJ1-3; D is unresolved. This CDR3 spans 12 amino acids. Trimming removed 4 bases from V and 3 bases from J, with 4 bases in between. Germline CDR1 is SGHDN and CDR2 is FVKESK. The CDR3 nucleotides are TGTGCCAGCAGCCCGGTTGGAAACACCATATATTTT. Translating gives CASSPVGNTIYF.

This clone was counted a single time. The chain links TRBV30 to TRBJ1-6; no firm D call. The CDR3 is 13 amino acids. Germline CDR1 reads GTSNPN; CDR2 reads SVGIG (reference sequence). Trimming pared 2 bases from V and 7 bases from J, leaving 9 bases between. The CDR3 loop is CAWSTDRNSPLHF. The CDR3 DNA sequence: TGTGCCTGGAGTACAGATAGGAATTCACCCCTCCACTTT.

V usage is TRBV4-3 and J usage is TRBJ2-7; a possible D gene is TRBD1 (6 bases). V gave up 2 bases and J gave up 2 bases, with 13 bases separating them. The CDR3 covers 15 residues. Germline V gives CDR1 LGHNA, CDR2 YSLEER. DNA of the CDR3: TGCGCCAGCAGCCAATTAAGGGACACCGCCTACGAGCAGTACTTC. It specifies CASSQLRDTAYEQYF.

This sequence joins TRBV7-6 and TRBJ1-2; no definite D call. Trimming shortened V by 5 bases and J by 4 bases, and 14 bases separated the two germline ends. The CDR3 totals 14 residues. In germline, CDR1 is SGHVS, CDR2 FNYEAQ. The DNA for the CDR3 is TGTGCCAGCAGCCCTGGGTGGAGTGGCTATGGCTACACCTTC. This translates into CASSPGWSGYGYTF.

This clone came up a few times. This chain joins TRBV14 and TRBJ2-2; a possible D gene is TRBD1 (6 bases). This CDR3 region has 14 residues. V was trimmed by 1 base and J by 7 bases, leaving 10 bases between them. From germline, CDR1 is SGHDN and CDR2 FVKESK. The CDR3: CASSQADRFGELFF. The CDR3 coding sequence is TGTGCCAGCAGCCAAGCTGACAGGTTCGGGGAGCTGTTTTTT.